This T cell receptor (beta chain) was captured by sequencing in a study of cytomegalovirus exposure and HLA in healthy donors. Study-wide points: Cytomegalovirus status, reportedly, was diagnosed with high specificity and sensitivity by the classifier. Generally TCR sequences proved uncommon, though certain public TCRs appeared in numerous donors.

Comment on this clone: Its matching antigen is unknown.

Repertoires were generated with immunoSEQ multiplex PCR, while TCRdb's copy carries only in-frame clones and drops some. The sample has under 150,000 clones, roughly 90% seen once; the top ten hold around 6%. Sequenced sample: PBMCs. The source is a woman aged 18-29 years in good health and CMV-seropositive.

CDR3 in amino acids: CASSLRGRNSYNEQFF. CDR3 DNA: TGTGCCAGCAGCCTTAGGGGGCGGAACTCCTACAATGAGCAGTTCTTC. V is TRBV7-9 and J is TRBJ2-1; 7 nucleotides agree with TRBD1. Germline CDR1 SEHNR, CDR2 FQNEAQ (reference sequence). V was clipped by 5 bases and J by 0 bases; unmatched bases: 7. This CDR3 has 16 amino acids.